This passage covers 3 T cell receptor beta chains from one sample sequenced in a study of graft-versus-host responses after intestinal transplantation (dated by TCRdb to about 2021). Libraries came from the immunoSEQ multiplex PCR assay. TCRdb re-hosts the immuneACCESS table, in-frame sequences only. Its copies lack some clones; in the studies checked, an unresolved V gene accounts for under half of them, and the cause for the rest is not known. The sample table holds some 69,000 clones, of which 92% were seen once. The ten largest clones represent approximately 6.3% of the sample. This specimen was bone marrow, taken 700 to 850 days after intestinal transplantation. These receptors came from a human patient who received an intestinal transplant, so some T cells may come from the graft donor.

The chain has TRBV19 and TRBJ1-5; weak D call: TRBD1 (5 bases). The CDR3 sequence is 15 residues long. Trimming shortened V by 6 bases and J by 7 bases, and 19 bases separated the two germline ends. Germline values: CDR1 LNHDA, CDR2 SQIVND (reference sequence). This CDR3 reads CASSNPGPGRQPQHF. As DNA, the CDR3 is TGTGCCAGTAGCAACCCGGGGCCGGGACGGCAGCCCCAGCATTTT.

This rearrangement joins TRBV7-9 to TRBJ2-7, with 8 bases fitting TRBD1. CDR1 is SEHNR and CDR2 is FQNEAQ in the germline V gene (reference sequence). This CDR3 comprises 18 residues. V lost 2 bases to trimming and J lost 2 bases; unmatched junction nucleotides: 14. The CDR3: CASSLIPGDDRGAYEQYF. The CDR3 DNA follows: TGTGCCAGCAGCTTAATACCCGGCGACGACAGGGGAGCCTACGAGCAGTACTTC.

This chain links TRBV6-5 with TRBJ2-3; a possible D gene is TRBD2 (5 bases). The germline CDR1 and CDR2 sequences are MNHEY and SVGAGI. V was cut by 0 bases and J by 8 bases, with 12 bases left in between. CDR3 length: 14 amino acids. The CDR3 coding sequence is TGTGCCAGCAGTTACTCGACGGTAGAGGGTACGCAGTATTTT. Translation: CASSYSTVEGTQYF.